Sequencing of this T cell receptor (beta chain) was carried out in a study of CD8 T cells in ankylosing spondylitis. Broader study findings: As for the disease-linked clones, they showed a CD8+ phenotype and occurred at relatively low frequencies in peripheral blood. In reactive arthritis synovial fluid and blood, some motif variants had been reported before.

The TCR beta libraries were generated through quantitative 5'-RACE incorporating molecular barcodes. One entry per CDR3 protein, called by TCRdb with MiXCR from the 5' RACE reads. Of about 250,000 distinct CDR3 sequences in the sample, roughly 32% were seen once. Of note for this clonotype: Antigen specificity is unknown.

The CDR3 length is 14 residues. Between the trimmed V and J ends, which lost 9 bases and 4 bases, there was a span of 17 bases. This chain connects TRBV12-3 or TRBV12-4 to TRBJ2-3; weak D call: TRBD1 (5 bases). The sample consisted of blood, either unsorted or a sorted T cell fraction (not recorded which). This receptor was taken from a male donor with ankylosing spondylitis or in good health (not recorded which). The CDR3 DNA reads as TGTGCCAGTACCCACCAGGGCTTCGCAGATACGCAGTATTTT. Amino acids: CASTHQGFADTQYF.